This entry describes one TCR beta chain. Its antigen is currently unknown. No patient had received any treatment before thyroid surgery. The authors' processing: The distant-metastasis classifier for papillary thyroid cancer was built from CDR3 differences across clinicopathological groups. TCRdb re-called clones via MiXCR from the PCR reads. The V and J calls were determined by TCRdb, not by the authors. Here the sample spans roughly 81,000 clones, around 7.8% being singletons. Trimming removed 2 bases from V and 5 bases from J, with 9 bases in between. Per the germline V gene, CDR1 is GTSNPN and CDR2 is SVGIG (reference sequence). This CDR3 contains 12 residues. This entry belongs to a study of metastatic and nonmetastatic thyroid tumors. Turning to the study itself: Both malignant and benign thyroid patients supplied peripheral blood and tumor or nodule tissue samples, across which the repertoires of these patients were then compared. Study observations and caveats: Compared with benign nodules, malignant thyroid tumors were reported to have significantly higher TCR beta diversity in both blood and tumor.

V and J are TRBV30 and TRBJ1-2; D may be TRBD1 (6 bases). Material for sequencing was blood. This clonotype was obtained from a female donor with papillary thyroid cancer or a benign thyroid nodule (not recorded which). Some clones in this sample may be carry-over from other donors' samples. Here the CDR3 reads CAWSSQGYGYTF. CDR3 nucleotide sequence: TGTGCCTGGAGTAGCCAGGGGTATGGCTACACCTTC. Full variable domain (outside the CDR3, taken from reference TRBV30 and TRBJ1-2): SQTIHQWPATLVQPVGSPLSLECTVEGTSNPNLYWYRQAAGRGLQLLFYSVGIGQISSEVPQNLSASRPQDRQFILSSKKLLLSDSGFYLCAWSSQGYGYTFGSGTRLTVV.